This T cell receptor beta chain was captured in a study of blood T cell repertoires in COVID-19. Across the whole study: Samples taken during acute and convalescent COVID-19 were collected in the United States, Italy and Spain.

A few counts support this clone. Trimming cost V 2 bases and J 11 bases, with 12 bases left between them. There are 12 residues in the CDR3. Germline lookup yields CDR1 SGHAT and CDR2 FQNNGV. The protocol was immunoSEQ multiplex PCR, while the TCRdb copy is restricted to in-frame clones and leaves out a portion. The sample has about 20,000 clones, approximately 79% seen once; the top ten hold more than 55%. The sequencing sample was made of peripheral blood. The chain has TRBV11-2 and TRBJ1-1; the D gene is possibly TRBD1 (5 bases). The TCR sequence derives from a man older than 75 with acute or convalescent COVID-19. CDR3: CASSLRAQGAFF. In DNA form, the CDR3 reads TGTGCCAGCAGCTTACGTGCCCAGGGCGCTTTCTTT.